This T cell receptor (beta chain) emerged from a study of identical twins. This clonotype came up many times. Its target is unknown. This CDR3 is built from 13 residues. The V end was cut by 6 bases, the J end by 4 bases, with 12 bases between. Per the germline V gene, CDR1 is MNHNS and CDR2 is SASEGT. TCRdb itself ran the 5' RACE reads through MiXCR, one entry per CDR3 protein. The sample lists 400,000 to 500,000 distinct CDR3 sequences; approximately 17% were seen once. Regarding the study as a whole: The authors noted that invariant MAIT and iNKT cells could partly confound zero-insertion analyses. Modelling underestimated the level of out-of-frame TCR alpha sharing observed in monozygotic twins. It was cross-sectional statistical analysis, not following the same donors, that the conclusions relied on.

The chain combines TRBV6-1 with TRBJ1-2; tentatively, D is TRBD1 (5 bases). Sample: naive T cells sorted from blood. The TCR was taken from a man between 50 and 59 years old in good health. The CDR3 reads CASSRGLSYGYTF. CDR3 in DNA: TGTGCCAGCAGCCGGGGACTGTCCTATGGCTACACCTTC.